This TCR beta chain appears in the sequencing data of a study of blood T cell repertoires in COVID-19. Turning to the study itself: Nucleic acid was either cDNA or gDNA, and it came from T cells, B-cell-depleted T cells, or PBMCs.

Deletions cut 4 bases from V and 3 bases from J, with 16 bases between. CDR1 and CDR2 from the germline V gene are MDHEN and SYDVKM. CDR3 length: 16 residues. As originally analysed: Amplifying reference gene primers gave estimates of nucleated cell counts. Profiled with immunoSEQ multiplex PCR; TCRdb holds only in-frame clones, not every one. The DNA gave D and trimming, while V, J and clone size come from that table. The repertoire holds about 190,000 clones, approximately 80% seen once, with roughly 14% in the top ten. Material for sequencing was peripheral blood. The chain carries TRBV28 and TRBJ1-5; D may be TRBD1 (6 bases). This receptor was taken from a man in his forties or fifties who had recovered from COVID-19. Written as DNA, the CDR3 is TGTGCCAGCAGTTATACCACAGGGCCCCTCAATCAGCCCCAGCATTTT. Amino acid sequence: CASSYTTGPLNQPQHF.